Below are 31 T cell receptor beta chains sequenced from a single sample in a study of blood T cell repertoires in COVID-19. Profiling relied on immunoSEQ multiplex PCR, and the TCRdb table lists in-frame clones only, not all of them. The sample shows tens of thousands of clones, roughly nine tenths of them seen only once. The sequencing input was peripheral blood. These receptors all come from a man in his 70s with active COVID-19.

This chain connects TRBV28 to TRBJ1-6, with 8 bases that match TRBD1. This CDR3 is built from 15 residues. Trimming cost V 6 bases and J 4 bases; bases outside gene matches: 5. CDR1 is MDHEN and CDR2 is SYDVKM in the germline V gene. The CDR3 DNA sequence: TGTGCCAGCAGGCCCCGGACAGGGTATAATTCACCCCTCCACTTT. It encodes CASRPRTGYNSPLHF. Supplemented by reference TRBV28 and TRBJ1-6, the full variable domain reads DVKVTQSSRYLVKRTGEKVFLECVQDMDHENMFWYRQDPGLGLRLIYFSYDVKMKEKGDIPEGYSVSREKKERFSLILESASTNQTSMYLCASRPRTGYNSPLHFGNGTRLTVT.

This clone came up once. The rearrangement links TRBV10-1 to TRBJ2-4; D ambiguous. The CDR3 consists of 16 residues. Trimming took off 3 bases at V and 0 bases at J, with 12 bases between the two ends. Germline V gene sequence: CDR1 WNHNN, CDR2 SYGVQD (reference sequence). CDR3 sequence (DNA): TGCGCCAGCAGTGATGAGGCGTTACTAGCCAAAAACATTCAGTACTTC. Amino acids: CASSDEALLAKNIQYF.

This sequence joins TRBV19 and TRBJ2-1; D may be TRBD2 (6 bases). This CDR3 has 15 residues. CDR1 and CDR2 (germline): LNHDA, SQIVND (reference sequence). Trimming removed 4 bases at V and 0 bases at J, with 10 bases between. CDR3 residues: CASSSSGSSYNEQFF. The CDR3 DNA is TGTGCCAGTAGTAGTAGCGGTAGCTCCTACAATGAGCAGTTCTTC.

The chain has TRBV19 and TRBJ1-2; 7 nucleotides match TRBD1. The CDR3 consists of 14 residues. The V and J ends lost 4 bases and 2 bases, in that order; junction bases with no gene match: 4. Germline V gene lookup returns CDR1 LNHDA and CDR2 SQIVND (reference sequence). In DNA, the CDR3 is TGTGCCAGTAGTACCGGGGACAGCAACTATGGCTACACCTTC. Its protein product is CASSTGDSNYGYTF.

The chain has TRBV2 and TRBJ2-1; 10 nucleotides agree with TRBD2. V shed 3 bases, J shed 1 base, and the junction held 3 bases outside the gene matches. The germline CDR1 and CDR2 sequences are SNHLY and FYNNEI. CDR3 length: 16 residues. As DNA, the CDR3 is TGTGCCAGCAGTGATCCTAGCGGGAGATCCTACAATGAGCAGTTCTTC. Translation gives CASSDPSGRSYNEQFF. Full variable domain (outside the CDR3, taken from reference TRBV2 and TRBJ2-1): EPEVTQTPSHQVTQMGQEVILRCVPISNHLYFYWYRQILGQKVEFLVSFYNNEISEKSEIFDDQFSVERPDGSNFTLKIRSTKLEDSAMYFCASSDPSGRSYNEQFFGPGTRLTVL.

The genes are TRBV10-3 and TRBJ2-7; weak D call: TRBD1 (6 bases). CDR1 is ENHRY, CDR2 SYGVKD, per germline. Trimming took off 0 bases at V and 6 bases at J, with 15 bases between the two ends. This CDR3 is built from 15 residues. The CDR3 protein is CAISESKATGREQYF. The CDR3 DNA reads TGTGCCATCAGTGAGTCAAAGGCCACAGGGCGCGAGCAGTACTTC.

V and J are TRBV28 and TRBJ2-4; D not resolved. CDR1 and CDR2 (germline): MDHEN, SYDVKM. V lost 5 bases, J lost 7 bases, and 18 bases lay in between. The CDR3 consists of 15 residues. The CDR3 sequence: CASSAPLTTWNIQYF. The CDR3 nucleotides read TGTGCCAGCAGTGCCCCCCTAACTACTTGGAACATTCAGTACTTC.

The chain recombines TRBV29-1 with TRBJ2-3; no clear D gene. The CDR3 totals 11 residues. V lost 3 bases and J 4 bases, leaving 5 bases between the germline ends. Germline values: CDR1 SQVTM, CDR2 ANQGSEA. CDR3 nucleotides: TGCAGCGTTGATATCTCAGATACGCAGTATTTT. This translates into CSVDISDTQYF.

This clone is labeled as medium-sized. The J gene is TRBJ2-3, the V gene TRBV4-3; 7 bases are a match to TRBD2. This CDR3 contains 15 residues. The germline gives CDR1 LGHNA, CDR2 YSLEER. V lost 1 base, J lost 10 bases, and 11 bases stayed unmatched. This chain's CDR3 is CASSQGPATSESQYF. CDR3 bases: TGCGCCAGCAGCCAAGGACCGGCAACTAGCGAATCGCAGTATTTT.

This sequence joins TRBV2 and TRBJ1-5; 7 bases agree with TRBD1. Germline CDR1 reads SNHLY; CDR2 reads FYNNEI. J was trimmed by 3 bases and V by 5 bases; bases with no gene match: 7. The CDR3 covers 15 residues. In DNA form, the CDR3 reads TGTGCCAGCAGTACTCTCAGGGGGACCAATCAGCCCCAGCATTTT. This gives the protein CASSTLRGTNQPQHF.

The chain couples TRBV19 to TRBJ2-7, with D perhaps matching TRBD2 (6 bases). V shed 5 bases and J shed 7 bases, with 18 bases lying between them. CDR3 size: 14 residues. The germline CDR1 and CDR2 sequences are LNHDA and SQIVND (reference sequence). The CDR3 sequence is CASSPSWGDREQYF. As DNA, the CDR3 is TGTGCCAGTAGTCCAAGTTGGGGGGATCGGGAGCAGTACTTC. The full variable domain, completed using reference TRBV19 and TRBJ2-7, is DGGITQSPKYLFRKEGQNVTLSCEQNLNHDAMYWYRQDPGQGLRLIYYSQIVNDFQKGDIAEGYSVSREKKESFPLTVTSAQKNPTAFYLCASSPSWGDREQYFGPGTRLTVT.

The V and J genes are TRBV20-1 and TRBJ2-7; 10 positions match TRBD2. CDR3 length equals 15 residues. The V gene end was trimmed by 3 bases and the J gene end by 7 bases; junction bases not matched to a gene: 12. CDR1 and CDR2 from the germline V gene are DFQATT and SNEGSKA (reference sequence). CDR3 sequence reads: CSASPGTSGIGEQYF. In nucleotides, the CDR3 is TGCAGTGCTAGTCCCGGTACTAGCGGGATTGGTGAGCAGTACTTC.

J is TRBJ2-1 and V is TRBV19; 11 bases match TRBD2. Per the germline V gene, CDR1 is LNHDA and CDR2 is SQIVND (reference sequence). The CDR3 covers 17 residues. J lost 4 bases, V lost 1 base, and 6 bases had no gene match. The DNA for the CDR3 is TGTGCCAGTAGTATAGGCCCGGGACTAGCGGTTTACAATGAGCAGTTCTTC. The encoded protein is CASSIGPGLAVYNEQFF.

This clone was counted once. The genes are TRBV28 and TRBJ1-2; TRBD1 agrees at 8 bases. Germline V gene lookup returns CDR1 MDHEN and CDR2 SYDVKM. The CDR3 spans 14 residues. J was trimmed by 4 bases and V by 6 bases; bases with no gene match: 7. CDR3 region: CASRGGQGPYGYTF. CDR3 nucleotide sequence: TGTGCCAGCAGGGGAGGACAGGGTCCCTATGGCTACACCTTC.

V is TRBV11-2 and J is TRBJ2-7; D uncertain. Trimming pared 6 bases from V and 4 bases from J, leaving 13 bases between. The V gene's germline CDR1 is SGHAT and CDR2 FQNNGV. The CDR3 has 13 residues. The CDR3 DNA reads as TGTGCCAGCAGTTCCCGGTCAGGTTACGAGCAGTACTTC. Translating it yields CASSSRSGYEQYF.

CDR3 region: CASSKLAGPYNEQFF. The CDR3 DNA reads as TGTGCCAGTAGTAAGCTAGCGGGACCTTACAATGAGCAGTTCTTC. This rearrangement joins TRBV19 to TRBJ2-1; 9 positions agree with TRBD2. The V segment lost 4 bases and the J segment 4 bases; nucleotides outside the gene matches: 5. This CDR3 contains 15 residues. Per germline, CDR1 LNHDA and CDR2 SQIVND (reference sequence).

This sequence joins TRBV15 and TRBJ1-5; D is possibly TRBD1 (5 bases). V lost 3 bases to trimming and J lost 4 bases, with 19 bases between them. The CDR3 contains 17 residues. Germline-derived CDR1 and CDR2 are LNHNV and YYDKDF (reference sequence). CDR3 residues: CATSRGGMQGANQPQHF. In nucleotides, the CDR3 is TGTGCCACCAGCAGGGGGGGTATGCAAGGGGCTAATCAGCCCCAGCATTTT.

CDR3 bases: TGTGCCAGCAGAGGCGGGAGATATTACAATGAGCAGTTCTTC. It is translated as CASRGGRYYNEQFF. The chain joins TRBV6-5 to TRBJ2-1, with TRBD2 identical over 7 bases. Germline CDR1 MNHEY, CDR2 SVGAGI. The CDR3 has 14 residues. The J segment lost 4 bases and the V segment lost 6 bases, leaving 6 bases of the junction unmatched.

The gene calls are TRBV24-1 and TRBJ2-1; a weak D match, TRBD2 (5 bases). The CDR3 is made up of 15 amino acids. Trimming cost V 6 bases and J 7 bases, with 18 bases left between them. Germline assignment: CDR1 KGHDR and CDR2 SFDVKD. CDR3 nucleotide sequence: TGTGCCACCAGTTGGGCGGGTAGCTCTGGAAATGAGCAGTTCTTC. This translates into CATSWAGSSGNEQFF.

The genes are TRBV7-3 and TRBJ2-1, with TRBD2 as a possible D gene (5 bases). The germline V gene has CDR1 SGHTA and CDR2 FQGTGA. V gave up 2 bases and J gave up 5 bases, with 7 bases separating them. The CDR3 runs 13 residues. The CDR3, as DNA: TGTGCCAGCAGCTTAGTCGGGGACAATGAGCAGTTCTTC. It translates to CASSLVGDNEQFF.

V is TRBV6-6 and J is TRBJ1-5; the D gene is possibly TRBD1 (6 bases). The CDR3 sequence is 15 residues long. The V end was cut by 0 bases, the J end by 6 bases, with 12 bases between. Germline lookup yields CDR1 MNHNY and CDR2 SVGAGI (reference sequence). The CDR3 here is CASSYSVQGTQPQHF. CDR3 nucleotides: TGTGCCAGCAGTTACTCGGTCCAGGGGACTCAGCCCCAGCATTTT.

The rearrangement joins TRBV6-2 or TRBV6-3 to TRBJ2-1, with D perhaps TRBD2 (5 bases). This CDR3 is built from 17 residues. V gave up 0 bases and J gave up 4 bases, with 16 bases separating them. Germline V gene data show CDR1 as MNHEY and CDR2 as SVGEGT. The CDR3 spells CASSYSPLDGVYNEQFF. CDR3 nucleotide sequence: TGTGCCAGCAGTTACTCTCCCCTGGACGGGGTTTACAATGAGCAGTTCTTC.

This sequence joins TRBV7-8 and TRBJ2-3, with 12 bases lining up with TRBD2. Germline V gene sequence: CDR1 SGHVS, CDR2 FQNEAQ. The length of the CDR3 is 16 residues. Unmatched junction bases numbered 6, after V lost 5 bases and J lost 3 bases. CDR3: CASSPLAGGRTDTQYF. The CDR3 DNA follows: TGTGCCAGCAGCCCGCTAGCGGGGGGGAGGACAGATACGCAGTATTTT. The full variable domain, completed using reference TRBV7-8 and TRBJ2-3, is GAGVSQSPRYKVAKRGQDVALRCDPISGHVSLFWYQQALGQGPEFLTYFQNEAQLDKSGLPSDRFFAERPEGSVSTLKIQRTQQEDSAVYLCASSPLAGGRTDTQYFGPGTRLTVL.

This clone has just one count. The chain recombines TRBV7-9 with TRBJ2-5, with D perhaps matching TRBD2 (5 bases). V lost 2 bases to trimming and J lost 4 bases, with 14 bases between them. CDR1 SEHNR and CDR2 FQNEAQ come from the germline V gene (reference sequence). The CDR3 contains 15 residues. CDR3 in amino acids: CASSLFGGSRETQYF. The CDR3 bases are TGTGCCAGCAGCTTATTTGGAGGTTCACGAGAGACCCAGTACTTC.

This clone has just one count. This chain uses TRBV10-3 with TRBJ2-1; perhaps TRBD1 as D (6 bases). In germline, CDR1 is ENHRY, CDR2 SYGVKD. Trimming took 6 bases from V and 7 from J, leaving 16 bases between them. CDR3 size: 14 residues. CDR3: CAISSGDGWNEQFF. The CDR3 region has the DNA TGTGCCATCAGCTCAGGGGATGGATGGAATGAGCAGTTCTTC.

The J gene is TRBJ2-2, the V gene TRBV28; possible D gene TRBD2, 5 bases. Germline CDR1 MDHEN, CDR2 SYDVKM. The V gene lost 3 bases and the J gene lost 4 bases, with 12 bases spanning the gap. The CDR3 has 15 residues. The CDR3 region is CASSLWERPTGELFF. The CDR3 region has the DNA TGTGCCAGCAGTTTGTGGGAGCGCCCCACCGGGGAGCTGTTTTTT. The complete variable domain, with remaining parts taken from reference TRBV28 and TRBJ2-2, reads DVKVTQSSRYLVKRTGEKVFLECVQDMDHENMFWYRQDPGLGLRLIYFSYDVKMKEKGDIPEGYSVSREKKERFSLILESASTNQTSMYLCASSLWERPTGELFFGEGSRLTVL.

The rearrangement joins TRBV18 to TRBJ1-5, with D possibly being TRBD1 (6 bases). Trimming stripped 2 bases from V and 6 bases from J, with 8 bases between. Germline V gives CDR1 KGHSH, CDR2 LQKENI. The length of the CDR3 is 13 residues. CDR3 DNA: TGTGCCAGCTCACCAGGGGGCGGTCAGCCCCAGCATTTT. Its protein is CASSPGGGQPQHF.

The chain combines TRBV29-1 with TRBJ2-1; D is unresolved. The CDR3 extends over 11 amino acids. Trimming took off 4 bases at V and 4 bases at J, with 5 bases between the two ends. Germline V gene sequence: CDR1 SQVTM, CDR2 ANQGSEA. CDR3 sequence: CSVGRYNEQFF. DNA of the CDR3: TGCAGCGTTGGCAGATACAATGAGCAGTTCTTC.

The chain uses TRBV2 and TRBJ1-6, with D maybe TRBD1 (5 bases). This CDR3 is 12 amino acids long. Trimming stripped 8 bases from V and 10 bases from J, with 12 bases between. Germline V gives CDR1 SNHLY, CDR2 FYNNEI. The CDR3 region is CASAGGGSPLHF. The DNA of the CDR3 is TGTGCCAGCGCCGGGGGAGGCTCACCCCTCCACTTT.

This rearrangement joins TRBV11-2 to TRBJ1-2; D gene ambiguous. Germline V lookup: CDR1 SGHAT, CDR2 FQNNGV. This CDR3 spans 14 amino acids. V lost 0 bases and J lost 4, with 9 bases in between. CDR3 in amino acids: CASSLEARFYGYTF. The CDR3, as DNA: TGTGCCAGCAGCTTAGAGGCCAGGTTCTATGGCTACACCTTC.

J is TRBJ2-7 and V is TRBV28; maybe TRBD2 (5 bases). The CDR3 runs to 13 residues. From germline, CDR1 is MDHEN and CDR2 SYDVKM. Trimming stripped 2 bases from V and 6 bases from J, with 11 bases between. The CDR3 region is CASSLKMAGEQYF. CDR3 DNA: TGTGCCAGCAGTTTAAAGATGGCGGGCGAGCAGTACTTC.